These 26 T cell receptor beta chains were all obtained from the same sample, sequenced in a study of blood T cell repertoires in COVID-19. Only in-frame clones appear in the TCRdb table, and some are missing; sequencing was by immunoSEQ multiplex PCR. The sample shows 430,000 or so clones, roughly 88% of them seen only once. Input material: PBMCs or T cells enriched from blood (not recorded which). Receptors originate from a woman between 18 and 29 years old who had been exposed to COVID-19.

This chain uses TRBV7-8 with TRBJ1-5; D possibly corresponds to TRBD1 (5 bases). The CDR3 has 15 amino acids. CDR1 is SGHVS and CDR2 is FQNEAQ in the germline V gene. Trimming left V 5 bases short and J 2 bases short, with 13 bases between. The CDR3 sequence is CASSAGSRGNQPQHF. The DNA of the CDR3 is TGTGCCAGCAGCGCAGGATCCAGGGGCAATCAGCCCCAGCATTTT.

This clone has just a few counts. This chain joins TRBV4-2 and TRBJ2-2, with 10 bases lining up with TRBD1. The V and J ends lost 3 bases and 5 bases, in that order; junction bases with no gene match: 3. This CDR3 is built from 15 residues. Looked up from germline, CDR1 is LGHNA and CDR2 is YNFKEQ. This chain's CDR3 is CASSHLDRGTGELFF. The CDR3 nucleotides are TGTGCCAGCAGCCACTTGGACAGGGGGACCGGGGAGCTGTTTTTT.

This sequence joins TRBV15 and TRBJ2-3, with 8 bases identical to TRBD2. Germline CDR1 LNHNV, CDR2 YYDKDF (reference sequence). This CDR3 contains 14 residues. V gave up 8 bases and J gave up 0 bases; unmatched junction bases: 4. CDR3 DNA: TGTGCCACCGAAGGCGGGGGGAGCACAGATACGCAGTATTTT. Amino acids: CATEGGGSTDTQYF.

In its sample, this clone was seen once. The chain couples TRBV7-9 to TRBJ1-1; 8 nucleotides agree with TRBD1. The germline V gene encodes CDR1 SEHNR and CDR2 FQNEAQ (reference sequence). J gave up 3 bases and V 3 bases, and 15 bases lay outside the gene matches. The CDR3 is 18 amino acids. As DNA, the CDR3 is TGTGCCAGCAGCTTCGGAAAATTCAGGGGGCCGTTATACACTGAAGCTTTCTTT. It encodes CASSFGKFRGPLYTEAFF. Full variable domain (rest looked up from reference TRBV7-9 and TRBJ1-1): DTGVSQNPRHKITKRGQNVTFRCDPISEHNRLYWYRQTLGQGPEFLTYFQNEAQLEKSRLLSDRFSAERPKGSFSTLEIQRTEQGDSAMYLCASSFGKFRGPLYTEAFFGQGTRLTVV.

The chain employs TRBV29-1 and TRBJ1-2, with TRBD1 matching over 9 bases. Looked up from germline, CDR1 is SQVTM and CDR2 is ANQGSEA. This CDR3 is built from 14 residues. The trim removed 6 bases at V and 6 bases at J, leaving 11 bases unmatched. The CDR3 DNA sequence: TGCAGCGTGCCCACCGGGACAGGGTACGATGGCTACACCTTC. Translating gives CSVPTGTGYDGYTF.

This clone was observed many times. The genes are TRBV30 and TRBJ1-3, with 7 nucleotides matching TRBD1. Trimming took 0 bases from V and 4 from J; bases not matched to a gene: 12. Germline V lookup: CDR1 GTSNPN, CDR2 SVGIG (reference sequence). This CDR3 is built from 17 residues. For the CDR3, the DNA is TGTGCCTGGAGTGTTGAAGACAGGGAAATAGAAGGAAACACCATATATTTT. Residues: CAWSVEDREIEGNTIYF.

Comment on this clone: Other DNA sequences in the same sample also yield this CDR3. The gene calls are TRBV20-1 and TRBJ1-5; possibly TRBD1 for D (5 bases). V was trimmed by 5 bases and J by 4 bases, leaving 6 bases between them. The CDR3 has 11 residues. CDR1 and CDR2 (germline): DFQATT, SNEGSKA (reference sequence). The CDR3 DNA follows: TGCAGTGCTTCAGGGAATCAGCCCCAGCATTTT. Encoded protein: CSASGNQPQHF.

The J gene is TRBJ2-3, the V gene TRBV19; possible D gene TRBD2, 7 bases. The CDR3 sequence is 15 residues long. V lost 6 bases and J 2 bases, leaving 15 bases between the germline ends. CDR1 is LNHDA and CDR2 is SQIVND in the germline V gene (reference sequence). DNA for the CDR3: TGTGCCAGTAGCCGCGGGGGCCTCAACACAGATACGCAGTATTTT. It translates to CASSRGGLNTDTQYF.

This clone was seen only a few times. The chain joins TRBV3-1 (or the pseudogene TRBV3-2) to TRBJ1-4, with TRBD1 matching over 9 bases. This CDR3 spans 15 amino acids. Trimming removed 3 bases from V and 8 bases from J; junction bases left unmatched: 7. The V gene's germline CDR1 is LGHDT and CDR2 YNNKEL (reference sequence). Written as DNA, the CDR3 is TGTGCCAGCAGCCAGACACAGGGGGCGCAAGAAAAACTGTTTTTT. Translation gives CASSQTQGAQEKLFF.

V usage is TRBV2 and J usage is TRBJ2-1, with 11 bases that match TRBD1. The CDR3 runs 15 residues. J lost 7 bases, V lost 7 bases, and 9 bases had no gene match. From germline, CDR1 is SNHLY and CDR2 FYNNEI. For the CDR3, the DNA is TGTGCCAGCATTGGACAGGGGGCTCAGTGGAATGAGCAGTTCTTC. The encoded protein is CASIGQGAQWNEQFF.

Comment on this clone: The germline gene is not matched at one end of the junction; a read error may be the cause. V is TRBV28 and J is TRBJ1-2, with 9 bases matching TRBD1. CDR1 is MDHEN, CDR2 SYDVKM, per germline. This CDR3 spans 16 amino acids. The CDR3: CASNSQGAISNYGYTF. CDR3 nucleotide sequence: TGTGCCAGCAACTCACAGGGGGCGATCTCCAACTACGGCTACACCTTC.

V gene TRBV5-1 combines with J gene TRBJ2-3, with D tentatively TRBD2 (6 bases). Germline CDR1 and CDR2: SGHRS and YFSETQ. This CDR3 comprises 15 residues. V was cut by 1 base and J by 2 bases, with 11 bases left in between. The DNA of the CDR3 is TGCGCCAGCAGCTTGTATAGCGGAGCCACAGATACGCAGTATTTT. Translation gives CASSLYSGATDTQYF. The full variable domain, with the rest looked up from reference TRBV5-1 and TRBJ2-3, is KAGVTQTPRYLIKTRGQQVTLSCSPISGHRSVSWYQQTPGQGLQFLFEYFSETQRNKGNFPGRFSGRQFSNSRSEMNVSTLELGDSALYLCASSLYSGATDTQYFGPGTRLTVL.

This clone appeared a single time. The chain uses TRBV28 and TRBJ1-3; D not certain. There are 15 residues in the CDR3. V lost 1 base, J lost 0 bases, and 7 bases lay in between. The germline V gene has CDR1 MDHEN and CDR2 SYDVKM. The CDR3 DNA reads TGTGCCAGCAGTTTATTCCGGTTCTCTGGAAACACCATATATTTT. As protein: CASSLFRFSGNTIYF.

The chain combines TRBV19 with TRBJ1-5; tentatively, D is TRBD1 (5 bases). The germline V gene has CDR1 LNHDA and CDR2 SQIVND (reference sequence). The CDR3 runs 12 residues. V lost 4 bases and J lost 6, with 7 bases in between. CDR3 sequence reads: CASSKGVQPQHF. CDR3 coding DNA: TGTGCCAGTAGTAAAGGGGTTCAGCCCCAGCATTTT.

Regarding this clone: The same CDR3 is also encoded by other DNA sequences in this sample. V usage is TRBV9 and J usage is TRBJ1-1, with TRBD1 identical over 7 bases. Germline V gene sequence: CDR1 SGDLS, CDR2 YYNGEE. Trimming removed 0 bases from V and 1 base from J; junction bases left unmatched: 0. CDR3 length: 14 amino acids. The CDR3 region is CASSVGQGNTEAFF. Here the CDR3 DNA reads TGTGCCAGCAGCGTAGGACAGGGGAACACTGAAGCTTTCTTT. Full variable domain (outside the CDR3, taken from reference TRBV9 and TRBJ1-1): DSGVTQTPKHLITATGQRVTLRCSPRSGDLSVYWYQQSLDQGLQFLIQYYNGEERAKGNILERFSAQQFPDLHSELNLSSLELGDSALYFCASSVGQGNTEAFFGQGTRLTVV.

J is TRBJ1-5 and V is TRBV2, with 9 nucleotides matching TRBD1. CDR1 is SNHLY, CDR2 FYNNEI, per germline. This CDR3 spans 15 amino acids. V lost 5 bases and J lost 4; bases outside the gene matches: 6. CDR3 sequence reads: CASSSGTGTNQPQHF. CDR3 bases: TGTGCCAGCAGTTCCGGGACAGGGACAAATCAGCCCCAGCATTTT.

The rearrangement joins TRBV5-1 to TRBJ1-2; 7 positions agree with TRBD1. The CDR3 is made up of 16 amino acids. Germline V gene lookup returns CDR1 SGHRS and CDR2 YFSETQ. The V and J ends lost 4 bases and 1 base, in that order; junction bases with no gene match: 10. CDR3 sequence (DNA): TGCGCCAGCAGCGTCGGGGAGACAGGGTATAACTATGGCTACACCTTC. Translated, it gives CASSVGETGYNYGYTF.

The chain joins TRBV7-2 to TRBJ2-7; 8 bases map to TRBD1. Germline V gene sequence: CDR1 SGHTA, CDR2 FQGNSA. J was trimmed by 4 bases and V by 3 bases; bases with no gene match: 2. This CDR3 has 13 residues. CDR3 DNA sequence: TGTGCCAGCAGCTTCCAGGGGGCATACGAGCAGTACTTC. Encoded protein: CASSFQGAYEQYF. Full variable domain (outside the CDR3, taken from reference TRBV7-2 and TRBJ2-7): GAGVSQSPSNKVTEKGKDVELRCDPISGHTALYWYRQSLGQGLEFLIYFQGNSAPDKSGLPSDRFSAERTGGSVSTLTIQRTQQEDSAVYLCASSFQGAYEQYFGPGTRLTVT.

The CDR3 sequence is CASSLPGVNTGELFF. CDR3 DNA: TGTGCCAGCAGCTTACCGGGAGTGAACACCGGGGAGCTGTTTTTT. This chain uses TRBV7-6 with TRBJ2-2, with D maybe TRBD2 (6 bases). Looked up from germline, CDR1 is SGHVS and CDR2 is FNYEAQ. With 2 bases removed from V and 1 base from J, the gap between germline ends came to 8 bases. The CDR3 is 15 amino acids.

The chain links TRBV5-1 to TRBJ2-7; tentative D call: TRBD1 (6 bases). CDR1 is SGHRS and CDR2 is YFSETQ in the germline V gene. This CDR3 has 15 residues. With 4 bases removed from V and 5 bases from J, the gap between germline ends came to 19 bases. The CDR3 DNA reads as TGCGCCAGCAGCCGAGAGCAACAGGGAATTCACGAGCAGTACTTC. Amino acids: CASSREQQGIHEQYF.

The DNA for the CDR3 is TGTGCCAGCAGCGAGGGGACTAGCGGGAGCGTATTCTACGAGCAGTACTTC. Translating gives CASSEGTSGSVFYEQYF. V gene TRBV27 combines with J gene TRBJ2-7; 14 nucleotides align to TRBD2. Germline trimming cut 6 bases from V and 3 bases from J; bases unmatched to any gene: 10. The germline gives CDR1 MNHEY, CDR2 SMNVEV (reference sequence). CDR3 length: 17 residues.

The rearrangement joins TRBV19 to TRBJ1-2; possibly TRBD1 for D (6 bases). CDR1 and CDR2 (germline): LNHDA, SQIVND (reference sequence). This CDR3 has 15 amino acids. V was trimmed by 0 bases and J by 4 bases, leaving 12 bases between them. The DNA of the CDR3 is TGTGCCAGTAGTATAGATCCCCGGACAGTCTATGGCTACACCTTC. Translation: CASSIDPRTVYGYTF.

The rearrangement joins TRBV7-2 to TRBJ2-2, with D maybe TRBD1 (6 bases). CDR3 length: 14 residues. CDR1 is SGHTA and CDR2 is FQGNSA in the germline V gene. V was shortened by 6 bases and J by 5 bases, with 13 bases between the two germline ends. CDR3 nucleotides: TGTGCCAGCAGGACGTTGCAGGGGACCGGGGAGCTGTTTTTT. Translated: CASRTLQGTGELFF.

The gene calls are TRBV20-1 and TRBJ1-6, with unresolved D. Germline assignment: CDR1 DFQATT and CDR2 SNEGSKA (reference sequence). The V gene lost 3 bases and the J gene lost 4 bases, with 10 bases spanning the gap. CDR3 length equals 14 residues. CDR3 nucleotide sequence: TGCAGTGCTAGTTCAGGCGGGTATAATTCACCCCTCCACTTT. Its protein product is CSASSGGYNSPLHF.

The CDR3 region is CASSLMGQGLGEAFF. The CDR3 DNA follows: TGTGCCAGCAGCTTAATGGGACAGGGCCTCGGGGAAGCTTTCTTT. This sequence joins TRBV7-2 and TRBJ1-1, with 9 bases fitting TRBD1. After removal of 2 bases from V and 8 bases from J, the junction contained 9 bases not matched to a gene. Germline lookup yields CDR1 SGHTA and CDR2 FQGNSA. CDR3 length: 15 amino acids. Using reference TRBV7-2 and TRBJ1-1 for the parts outside the CDR3, the full variable domain is GAGVSQSPSNKVTEKGKDVELRCDPISGHTALYWYRQSLGQGLEFLIYFQGNSAPDKSGLPSDRFSAERTGGSVSTLTIQRTQQEDSAVYLCASSLMGQGLGEAFFGQGTRLTVV.

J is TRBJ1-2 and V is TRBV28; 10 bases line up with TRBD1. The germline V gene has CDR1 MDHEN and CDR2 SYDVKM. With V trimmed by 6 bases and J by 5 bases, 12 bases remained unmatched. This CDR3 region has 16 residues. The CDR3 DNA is TGTGCCAGCAGACCTACCGATCGGACAGGGGGTTATGGCTACACCTTC. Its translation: CASRPTDRTGGYGYTF.